This T cell receptor (beta chain) came from a study of cytomegalovirus exposure and HLA in healthy donors. CDR3 size: 11 residues. CDR1 and CDR2 from the germline V gene are SGHDT and YYEEEE. V was clipped by 5 bases and J by 8 bases, with 10 bases between them. PCR used 60 Vbeta primers and 13 Jbeta primers. The repertoire was sequenced with immunoSEQ multiplex PCR; TCRdb's copy has only in-frame clones and lacks some. The sample has over 65,000 clones, approximately 78% seen once. This clone was seen a few times. Antigen specificity is unknown. General observations from the study: A previous analysis found most TCR beta V segments productive roughly 87% or roughly 30% of the time.

The V and J genes are TRBV5-6 and TRBJ1-1; D is ambiguous. Source material: PBMCs. The sequence was collected from a human donor in good health. The CDR3 bases are TGTGCCAGCAGTTACATTCAAGAAGCTTTCTTT. Protein: CASSYIQEAFF.